A selection of T cell receptor beta chains follows, all from one sample in a study of shared clonotypes between healthy human individuals. Clones were sequenced by immunoSEQ multiplex PCR, and TCRdb holds only the in-frame ones, with some missing. Here the sample spans about 600,000 clones, 97% being singletons. The sequenced sample was naive CD4+ T cells sorted from blood. These receptors originate from a woman under 40 in good health. CDR3s include the opening cysteine and the closing phenylalanine or tryptophan. Clone size is stated in some rows and not others, as once, few, many or a class when expanded.

v_gene: TRBV7-6; abundance: NA; j_gene: TRBJ2-5; CDR3aa: CASSLGAPPETQYF
v_gene: TRBV19; abundance: NA; j_gene: TRBJ1-4; CDR3aa: CASSITATNEKLFF
v_gene: TRBV20-1; abundance: NA; j_gene: TRBJ2-5; CDR3aa: CSARDVETQYF
v_gene: TRBV11-2; abundance: NA; j_gene: TRBJ2-3; CDR3aa: CASSVGRGRGTDTQYF
v_gene: TRBV6-1; abundance: NA; j_gene: TRBJ1-2; CDR3aa: CASSEGEAANGYTF
v_gene: TRBV28; abundance: NA; j_gene: TRBJ2-3; CDR3aa: CASSPGSAPSTDTQYF
v_gene: TRBV18; abundance: NA; j_gene: TRBJ1-1; CDR3aa: CASSPFDRLNTEAFF
v_gene: TRBV19; abundance: NA; j_gene: TRBJ1-5; CDR3aa: CASRIGALSNQPQHF
v_gene: TRBV19; abundance: NA; j_gene: TRBJ1-5; CDR3aa: CASSNLDSSNQPQHF
v_gene: TRBV5-8; abundance: once; j_gene: TRBJ2-1; CDR3aa: CASSLREYNEQFF
v_gene: TRBV28; abundance: once; j_gene: TRBJ2-5; CDR3aa: CASSLVGEWETQYF
v_gene: TRBV5-1; abundance: NA; j_gene: TRBJ1-1; CDR3aa: CASSSRQSRTEAFF
v_gene: TRBV27; abundance: NA; j_gene: TRBJ2-6; CDR3aa: CASSFKRDRVVSGANVLTF
v_gene: TRBV6-1; abundance: NA; j_gene: TRBJ1-2; CDR3aa: CASSEAKGQDSGYTF
v_gene: TRBV29-1; abundance: NA; j_gene: TRBJ2-3; CDR3aa: CSVILLAGADTQYF
v_gene: TRBV27; abundance: NA; j_gene: TRBJ1-3; CDR3aa: CASSFVGGNTIYF
v_gene: TRBV6-5; abundance: NA; j_gene: TRBJ2-7; CDR3aa: CASSYSRGTYEQYF
v_gene: TRBV10-3; abundance: NA; j_gene: TRBJ1-5; CDR3aa: CAISGQGNQPQHF
v_gene: TRBV2; abundance: NA; j_gene: TRBJ2-7; CDR3aa: CASSEAKGLGHF
v_gene: TRBV4-1; abundance: NA; j_gene: TRBJ1-1; CDR3aa: CASSQIGAVGTEAFF
v_gene: TRBV10-1; abundance: NA; j_gene: TRBJ2-3; CDR3aa: CASSAVAGGFTDTQYF
v_gene: TRBV28; abundance: NA; j_gene: TRBJ2-7; CDR3aa: CASSWDSGSFSYEQYF
v_gene: TRBV28; abundance: NA; j_gene: TRBJ1-2; CDR3aa: CASSLQNVHGYTF
v_gene: TRBV7-6; abundance: few; j_gene: TRBJ2-7; CDR3aa: CASGGSSYEQYF
v_gene: TRBV6-5; abundance: NA; j_gene: TRBJ2-5; CDR3aa: CASSYSWGAGETQYF
v_gene: TRBV7-8; abundance: NA; j_gene: TRBJ1-2; CDR3aa: CASSLNRGPYYGYTF
v_gene: TRBV21-1; abundance: NA; j_gene: TRBJ2-7; CDR3aa: CARGSAPPEQYF
v_gene: TRBV30; abundance: NA; j_gene: TRBJ2-7; CDR3aa: CAWDGGSYEQYF
v_gene: TRBV14; abundance: NA; j_gene: TRBJ1-2; CDR3aa: CASSPRRGANYGYTF
v_gene: TRBV5-1; abundance: NA; j_gene: TRBJ2-5; CDR3aa: CASSFAQGTGETQYF
v_gene: TRBV7-7; abundance: NA; j_gene: TRBJ1-5; CDR3aa: CASSLITDQPQHF
v_gene: TRBV6-4; abundance: NA; j_gene: TRBJ1-2; CDR3aa: CASSKQVRECGYTF
v_gene: TRBV18; abundance: NA; j_gene: TRBJ1-1; CDR3aa: CASSPTTAGAFF
v_gene: TRBV5-4; abundance: NA; j_gene: TRBJ2-1; CDR3aa: CASSLAGGGYNEQFF